One T cell receptor beta chain is described in this entry. This record comes from a study of cytotoxic CD8 clonotypes in ibrutinib-treated CLL. The germline V and J ends were trimmed by 3 bases and 2 bases, with 15 bases remaining between them. There are 16 residues in the CDR3. Germline V gene lookup returns CDR1 MNHNS and CDR2 SASEGT. Method: immunoSEQ multiplex PCR; TCRdb's copy keeps in-frame clones and lacks some. The table shows 250,000 to 350,000 clones, with around 77% occurring only once. The clonotype was recovered from a human donor with chronic lymphocytic leukemia. The sequencing used PBMCs, collected at disease progression, from a patient treated with ibrutinib. The chain is built from TRBV6-1 and TRBJ2-3; D is possibly TRBD1 or TRBD2 (5 bases each). The CDR3 nucleotides are TGTGCCAGCAGTGACCTCGGGGCTCCGACCACAGATACGCAGTATTTT. Protein sequence: CASSDLGAPTTDTQYF.